These 24 T cell receptor beta chains came from one sample sequenced in a study of a mutant IDH1 vaccine in newly diagnosed glioma. Time point defined: week 35, safety follow-up. With topical imiquimod, each dose of the vaccine consisted of 300 ug of mutant IDH1 20-mer peptide. This table comes from immunoSEQ multiplex PCR, and its TCRdb copy is limited to in-frame clones, with some not included. Here the sample spans around 60,000 clones, around four fifths being singletons. Antigen specificity for these receptors is unknown. The input for sequencing was PBMCs, taken from a glioma patient whose treatment included an IDH1 peptide vaccine. The receptors were gathered from a man aged 30 to 39 with glioma.

Worth noting for this clone: The sample holds other DNA sequences that translate to the same CDR3. The V gene is TRBV10-2, the J gene TRBJ2-7; TRBD2 might be the D (6 bases). Per the germline V gene, CDR1 is WSHSY and CDR2 is SAAADI. V was cut by 0 bases and J by 5 bases, with 17 bases left in between. This CDR3 has 16 amino acids. Written as DNA, the CDR3 is TGCGCCAGCAGTGAGTCGGGATGGGGAGGTGCAGACGAGCAGTACTTC. This sequence encodes CASSESGWGGADEQYF.

The chain joins TRBV5-1 to TRBJ1-2; D uncertain. Trimming pared 0 bases from V and 7 bases from J, leaving 16 bases between. This CDR3 is built from 15 residues. CDR1 is SGHRS and CDR2 is YFSETQ in the germline V gene. DNA of the CDR3: TGCGCCAGCAGCTTGGAGACACCGGAAGTGACTGGCTACACCTTC. Its translation: CASSLETPEVTGYTF.

In its sample, this clone was seen once. J is TRBJ1-2 and V is TRBV19; no clear D. The ends were cut back, 3 bases at V and 3 bases at J, with 8 bases in the middle. The CDR3 runs to 13 residues. CDR1 LNHDA and CDR2 SQIVND come from the germline V gene (reference sequence). The CDR3 loop is CASSIAQHYGYTF. The CDR3 bases are TGTGCCAGTAGTATCGCCCAGCACTATGGCTACACCTTC.

This chain uses TRBV6-1 with TRBJ2-5; TRBD2 aligns across 13 bases. The ends lost 7 bases at V and 4 bases at J; junction bases unmatched: 6. Germline values: CDR1 MNHNS, CDR2 SASEGT. There are 15 residues in the CDR3. The CDR3 loop reads CASTELAGGPETQYF. The DNA for the CDR3 is TGTGCCAGCACCGAACTAGCGGGGGGGCCAGAGACCCAGTACTTC.

The chain links TRBV4-1 to TRBJ2-7, with D tentatively TRBD1 (6 bases). This CDR3 is 12 amino acids long. Germline CDR1 reads MGHRA; CDR2 reads YSYEKL. V was shortened by 3 bases and J by 4 bases, with 7 bases between the two germline ends. The DNA for the CDR3 is TGCGCCAGCAGCCACACAGGGTACGAGCAGTACTTC. Protein sequence: CASSHTGYEQYF.

The chain recombines TRBV19 with TRBJ1-5; D is ambiguous. Between the trimmed V and J ends, which lost 8 bases and 6 bases, there was a span of 11 bases. Germline CDR1 reads LNHDA; CDR2 reads SQIVND (reference sequence). The CDR3 sequence is 12 residues long. CDR3 sequence: CASRPPGQPQHF. The CDR3 DNA is TGTGCCAGTCGACCCCCGGGTCAGCCCCAGCATTTT.

The chain joins TRBV7-9 to TRBJ2-3, with TRBD1 matching over 7 bases. CDR1 is SEHNR and CDR2 is FQNEAQ in the germline V gene (reference sequence). The CDR3 is 14 residues long. Trimming removed 3 bases from V and 1 base from J; junction bases left unmatched: 1. Written as DNA, the CDR3 is TGTGCCAGCAGCTTCACAGGGGGCACAGATACGCAGTATTTT. Protein product: CASSFTGGTDTQYF. The full variable domain, with the rest looked up from reference TRBV7-9 and TRBJ2-3, is DTGVSQNPRHKITKRGQNVTFRCDPISEHNRLYWYRQTLGQGPEFLTYFQNEAQLEKSRLLSDRFSAERPKGSFSTLEIQRTEQGDSAMYLCASSFTGGTDTQYFGPGTRLTVL.

This chain links TRBV28 with TRBJ1-6; D uncertain. Germline-derived CDR1 and CDR2 are MDHEN and SYDVKM. This CDR3 contains 12 residues. V was clipped by 2 bases and J by 9 bases, with 5 bases between them. CDR3 DNA sequence: TGTGCCAGCAGTTTAAGCGGTTCACCCCTCCACTTT. Amino acids: CASSLSGSPLHF. The entire variable domain, with the rest obtained from reference TRBV28 and TRBJ1-6, is as follows: DVKVTQSSRYLVKRTGEKVFLECVQDMDHENMFWYRQDPGLGLRLIYFSYDVKMKEKGDIPEGYSVSREKKERFSLILESASTNQTSMYLCASSLSGSPLHFGNGTRLTVT.

This sequence joins TRBV11-2 and TRBJ2-7; a possible D gene is TRBD1 (6 bases). Germline CDR1 and CDR2: SGHAT and FQNNGV. V was pared by 3 bases and J by 1 base, with 10 bases between. The CDR3 covers 14 residues. CDR3 nucleotides: TGTGCCAGCAGCTTTTCGGACAGTTCCTACGAGCAGTACTTC. Translated, it gives CASSFSDSSYEQYF.

This clone was recorded a few times. This chain joins TRBV28 and TRBJ1-2, with a weak D call TRBD1 (5 bases). The V end lost 1 base, the J end lost 8 bases, and 14 bases lay between the germline ends. Germline V gene sequence: CDR1 MDHEN, CDR2 SYDVKM. This CDR3 spans 14 amino acids. In DNA, the CDR3 is TGTGCCAGCAGTTTATACGACAGTTTTTGGGGCTACACCTTC. Translation gives CASSLYDSFWGYTF.

This clone was observed a few times. The chain carries TRBV19 and TRBJ1-3; a weak D match, TRBD1 (6 bases). The CDR3 sequence is 16 residues long. The germline V and J ends were trimmed by 8 bases and 0 bases, with 17 bases remaining between them. CDR1 is LNHDA and CDR2 is SQIVND in the germline V gene (reference sequence). CDR3 amino acids: CASEDRRQTSGNTIYF. The CDR3 nucleotides read TGTGCCAGTGAAGACAGGAGACAGACCTCTGGAAACACCATATATTTT.

The rearrangement uses TRBV18 and TRBJ2-7; 7 nucleotides match TRBD1. Trimming removed 1 base from V and 2 bases from J; junction bases left unmatched: 5. Germline CDR1 and CDR2: KGHSH and LQKENI. The CDR3 is 15 residues long. The CDR3 sequence: CASSPRDRMTYEQYF. Written as DNA, the CDR3 is TGTGCCAGCTCACCACGGGACAGAATGACCTACGAGCAGTACTTC.

This clone was recorded once. This sequence joins TRBV4-2 and TRBJ1-5; 8 bases align to TRBD1. Unmatched junction bases numbered 2, after V lost 4 bases and J lost 0 bases. The V gene's germline CDR1 is LGHNA and CDR2 YNFKEQ. CDR3 length equals 15 residues. The CDR3 protein is CASSPGGSSNQPQHF. The CDR3 region has the DNA TGTGCCAGCAGCCCAGGGGGCTCTAGCAATCAGCCCCAGCATTTT.

This clone showed up just once. The chain recombines TRBV27 with TRBJ1-1; the D is unclear. From germline, CDR1 is MNHEY and CDR2 SMNVEV (reference sequence). This CDR3 comprises 13 residues. Between the trimmed V and J ends, which lost 5 bases and 7 bases, there was a span of 14 bases. The CDR3 coding sequence is TGTGCCAGCAGTCTCCGACGCAGATATGAAGCTTTCTTT. Translation: CASSLRRRYEAFF.

The V call is TRBV7-2, the J call TRBJ2-7; D could derive from TRBD1 or TRBD2 (5 bases each). This CDR3 has 14 residues. V shed 2 bases and J shed 7 bases, with 15 bases lying between them. CDR1 SGHTA and CDR2 FQGNSA come from the germline V gene. The CDR3 DNA sequence: TGTGCCAGCAGCTTACACCAGGGTACGGGGGAGCAGTACTTC. This encodes CASSLHQGTGEQYF.

The chain links TRBV29-1 to TRBJ1-2; D not resolved. The V and J ends lost 4 bases and 2 bases respectively, with 8 bases between them. CDR1 is SQVTM and CDR2 is ANQGSEA in the germline V gene. This CDR3 region has 12 residues. CDR3 DNA sequence: TGCAGCGTTGTAGAACCGAACTATGGCTACACCTTC. Translating it yields CSVVEPNYGYTF.

This chain connects TRBV7-2 to TRBJ2-3, with unresolved D. This CDR3 spans 14 amino acids. Germline V gene sequence: CDR1 SGHTA, CDR2 FQGNSA. Trimming removed 3 bases at V and 1 base at J, with 8 bases between. CDR3 sequence: CASSFNQRTDTQYF. DNA for the CDR3: TGTGCCAGCAGCTTTAATCAGCGCACAGATACGCAGTATTTT. The entire variable domain, with the rest obtained from reference TRBV7-2 and TRBJ2-3, is as follows: GAGVSQSPSNKVTEKGKDVELRCDPISGHTALYWYRQSLGQGLEFLIYFQGNSAPDKSGLPSDRFSAERTGGSVSTLTIQRTQQEDSAVYLCASSFNQRTDTQYFGPGTRLTVL.

V is TRBV5-5 and J is TRBJ1-2; TRBD1 aligns across 9 bases. Trimming removed 7 bases from V and 0 bases from J; junction bases left unmatched: 10. The CDR3 is 16 residues long. From germline, CDR1 is SGHKS and CDR2 YYEKEE (reference sequence). Here the CDR3 reads CASEDRGKGANYGYTF. The DNA for the CDR3 is TGTGCCAGCGAGGACAGGGGAAAGGGAGCTAACTATGGCTACACCTTC.

The chain combines TRBV4-1 with TRBJ1-3, with D possibly matching TRBD1 (5 bases). Germline values: CDR1 MGHRA, CDR2 YSYEKL. The length of the CDR3 is 14 residues. V lost 2 bases and J lost 5, with 10 bases in between. The CDR3 loop reads CASSQTSDRNTIYF. CDR3 in DNA: TGCGCCAGCAGCCAAACCTCGGACAGAAACACCATATATTTT.

The chain links TRBV28 to TRBJ2-7; 8 bases are a match to TRBD1. The germline CDR1 and CDR2 sequences are MDHEN and SYDVKM. The CDR3 is 15 amino acids. J gave up 3 bases and V 5 bases, and 9 bases lay outside the gene matches. The CDR3: CASSITGTGVYEQYF. The CDR3 DNA reads TGTGCCAGCAGTATTACCGGGACAGGAGTCTACGAGCAGTACTTC. The complete variable domain, with remaining parts taken from reference TRBV28 and TRBJ2-7, reads DVKVTQSSRYLVKRTGEKVFLECVQDMDHENMFWYRQDPGLGLRLIYFSYDVKMKEKGDIPEGYSVSREKKERFSLILESASTNQTSMYLCASSITGTGVYEQYFGPGTRLTVT.

J is TRBJ1-1 and V is TRBV11-2; D gene unclear. Trimming took 1 base from V and 0 from J, leaving 12 bases between them. The CDR3 consists of 16 residues. The germline gives CDR1 SGHAT, CDR2 FQNNGV. The CDR3 nucleotides read TGTGCCAGCAGCTTAGCCAGGAACCACATGAACACTGAAGCTTTCTTT. Encoded protein: CASSLARNHMNTEAFF.

V is TRBV7-9 and J is TRBJ1-6, with 7 bases fitting TRBD1. Germline V lookup: CDR1 SEHNR, CDR2 FQNEAQ (reference sequence). V lost 5 bases to trimming and J lost 14 bases; unmatched junction nucleotides: 18. This CDR3 spans 16 amino acids. The CDR3 DNA reads TGTGCCAGCAGCGGAACAGGGGACGGGAGGGTTAGTGCCCTCCACTTT. This encodes CASSGTGDGRVSALHF.

V is TRBV11-2 and J is TRBJ2-3, with 9 bases matching TRBD2. CDR3 length equals 16 residues. Germline assignment: CDR1 SGHAT and CDR2 FQNNGV. The junction had 3 bases not matched to a gene; V was cut back by 1 base and J by 1 base. CDR3 protein: CASSLVVAGGTDTQYF. The DNA of the CDR3 is TGTGCCAGCAGCTTAGTAGTAGCGGGGGGCACAGATACGCAGTATTTT.

This rearrangement joins TRBV28 to TRBJ2-5; 8 positions agree with TRBD1. The CDR3 has 14 amino acids. Germline CDR1 is MDHEN and CDR2 is SYDVKM. Losses at the gene ends were 7 bases for V and 4 bases for J; bases not matched to a gene: 8. CDR3 amino acids: CASTRAGGLETQYF. As DNA, the CDR3 is TGTGCCAGCACTCGCGCAGGGGGCCTAGAGACCCAGTACTTC.